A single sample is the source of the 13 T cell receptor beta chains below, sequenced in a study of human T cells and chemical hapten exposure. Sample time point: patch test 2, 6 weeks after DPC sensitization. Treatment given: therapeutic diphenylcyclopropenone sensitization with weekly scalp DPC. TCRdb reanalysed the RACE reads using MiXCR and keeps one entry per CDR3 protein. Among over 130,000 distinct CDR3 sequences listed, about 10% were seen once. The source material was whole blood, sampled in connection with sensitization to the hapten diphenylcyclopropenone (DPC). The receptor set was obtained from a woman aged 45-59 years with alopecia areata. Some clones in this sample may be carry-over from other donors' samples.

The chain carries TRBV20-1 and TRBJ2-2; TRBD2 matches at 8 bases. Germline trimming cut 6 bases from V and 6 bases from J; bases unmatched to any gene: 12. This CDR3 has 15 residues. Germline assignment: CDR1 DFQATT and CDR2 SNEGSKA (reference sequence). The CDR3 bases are TGCAGTGCAAATGGAGGAGCGGGAGATCCCGGGGAGCTGTTTTTT. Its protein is CSANGGAGDPGELFF.

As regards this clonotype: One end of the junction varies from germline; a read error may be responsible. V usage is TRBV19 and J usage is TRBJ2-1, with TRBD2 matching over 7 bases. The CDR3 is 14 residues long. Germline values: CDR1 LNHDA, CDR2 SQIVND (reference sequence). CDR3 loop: CASRIGGSYNEQFF. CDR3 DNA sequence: TGTGCCAGTAGAATAGGCGGGAGCTACAATGAGCAGTTCTTC.

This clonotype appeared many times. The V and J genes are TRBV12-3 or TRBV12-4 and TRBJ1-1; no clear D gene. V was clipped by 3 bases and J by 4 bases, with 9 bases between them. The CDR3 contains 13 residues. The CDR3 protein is CASSFNRATEAFF. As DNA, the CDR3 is TGTGCCAGCAGTTTTAATCGGGCCACTGAAGCTTTCTTT.

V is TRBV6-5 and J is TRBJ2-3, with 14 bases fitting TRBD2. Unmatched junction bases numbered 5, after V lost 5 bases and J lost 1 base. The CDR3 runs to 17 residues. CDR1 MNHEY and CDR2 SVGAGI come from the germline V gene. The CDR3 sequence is CASSKGLAGGGTDTQYF. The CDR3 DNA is TGTGCCAGCAGTAAAGGACTAGCGGGAGGCGGCACAGATACGCAGTATTTT.

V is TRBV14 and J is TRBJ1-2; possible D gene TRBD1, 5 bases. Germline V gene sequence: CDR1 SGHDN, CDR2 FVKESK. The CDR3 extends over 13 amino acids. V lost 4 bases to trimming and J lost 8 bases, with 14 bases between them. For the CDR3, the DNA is TGTGCCAGCAGCCCCGACAGAATCGCGGGCTACACCTTC. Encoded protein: CASSPDRIAGYTF.

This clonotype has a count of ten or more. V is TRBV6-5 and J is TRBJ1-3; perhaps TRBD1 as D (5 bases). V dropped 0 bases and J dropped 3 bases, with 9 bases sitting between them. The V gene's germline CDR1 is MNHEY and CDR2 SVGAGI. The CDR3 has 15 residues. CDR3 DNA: TGTGCCAGCAGTTACTCGCCGGGGGGTGGAAACACCATATATTTT. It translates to CASSYSPGGGNTIYF.

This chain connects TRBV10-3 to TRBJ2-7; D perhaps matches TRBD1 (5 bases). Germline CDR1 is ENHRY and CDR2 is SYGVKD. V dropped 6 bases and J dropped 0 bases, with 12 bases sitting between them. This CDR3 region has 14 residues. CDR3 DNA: TGTGCCATCAGAGGGGCCTATAGCTCCTACGAGCAGTACTTC. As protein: CAIRGAYSSYEQYF.

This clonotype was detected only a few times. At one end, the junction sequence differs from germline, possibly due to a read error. The CDR3 loop reads CASSLMGGTDTQYF. CDR3 DNA sequence: TGTGCTAGCAGCTTAATGGGAGGCACAGATACGCAGTATTTT. This chain connects TRBV7-7 to TRBJ2-3, with a weak D call TRBD2 (5 bases). This CDR3 spans 14 amino acids. CDR1 is SSHAT and CDR2 is FNYEAQ in the germline V gene (reference sequence). Together with reference TRBV7-7 and TRBJ2-3, the CDR3 gives the full variable domain: GAGVSQSPRYKVTKRGQDVTLRCDPISSHATLYWYQQALGQGPEFLTYFNYEAQPDKSGLPSDRFSAERPEGSISTLTIQRTEQRDSAMYRCASSLMGGTDTQYFGPGTRLTVL.

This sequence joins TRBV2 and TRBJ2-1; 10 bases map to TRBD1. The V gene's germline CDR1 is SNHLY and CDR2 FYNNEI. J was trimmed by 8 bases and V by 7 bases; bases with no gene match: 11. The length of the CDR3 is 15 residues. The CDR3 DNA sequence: TGTGCCAGCATAGACCGGGGACAGGGGAAGTATGAGCAGTTCTTC. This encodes CASIDRGQGKYEQFF.

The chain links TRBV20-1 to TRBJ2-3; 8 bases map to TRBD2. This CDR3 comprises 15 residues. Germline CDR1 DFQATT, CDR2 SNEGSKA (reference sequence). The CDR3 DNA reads TGCAAAGGCCCCCCGGGACTAGGGTTGACAGATACGCAGTATTTT. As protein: CKGPPGLGLTDTQYF.

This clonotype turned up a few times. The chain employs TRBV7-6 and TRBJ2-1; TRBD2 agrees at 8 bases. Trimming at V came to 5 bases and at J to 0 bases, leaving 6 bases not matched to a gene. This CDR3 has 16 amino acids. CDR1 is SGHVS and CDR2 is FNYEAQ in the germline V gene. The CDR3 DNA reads TGTGCCAGCAGCCTAACCGGGACTAGCTCCTACAATGAGCAGTTCTTC. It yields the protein CASSLTGTSSYNEQFF.

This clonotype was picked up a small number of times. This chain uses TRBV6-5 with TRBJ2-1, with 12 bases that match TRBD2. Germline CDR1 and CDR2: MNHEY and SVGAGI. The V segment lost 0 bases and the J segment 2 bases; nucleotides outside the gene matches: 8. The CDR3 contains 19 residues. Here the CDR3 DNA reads TGTGCCAGCAGTTACTCGACTAGCGGGAGTAGGTCCGCCTACAATGAGCAGTTCTTC. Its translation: CASSYSTSGSRSAYNEQFF.

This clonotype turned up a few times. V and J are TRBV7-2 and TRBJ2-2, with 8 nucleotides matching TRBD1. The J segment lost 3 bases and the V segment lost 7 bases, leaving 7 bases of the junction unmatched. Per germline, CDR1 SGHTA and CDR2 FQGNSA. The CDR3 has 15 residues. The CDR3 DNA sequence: TGTGCCAGCACTTCTAGCAGGGGGCACACCGGGGAGCTGTTTTTT. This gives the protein CASTSSRGHTGELFF.